This note documents a single TCR beta chain sequence. The sample belongs to a study of blood T cell repertoires in COVID-19. Study-level background: Sites in the United States, Italy and Spain provided acute and convalescent COVID-19 samples. T cells, B-cell-depleted T cells, or PBMCs provided the cDNA or gDNA that served as material.

Original methodology: By means of reference gene primer amplification, nucleated cell counts were estimated. Assay used: immunoSEQ multiplex PCR; TCRdb lists only in-frame clones, some missing. V and J calls and clone size follow that table, whereas D and trimming were derived from the DNA. The repertoire has roughly 50,000 clones, about nine tenths of them found once; the top ten carry 7% to 9%. This receptor was identified in a woman aged 40 to 50 with active COVID-19. The specimen sequenced was peripheral blood.

The CDR3 nucleotides read TGTGCCAGCAGCTTGGAAGGGACAAGGGGTTACTCACCCCTCCACTTT. This sequence encodes CASSLEGTRGYSPLHF. This chain connects TRBV5-6 to TRBJ1-6, with D possibly matching TRBD1 (6 bases). This CDR3 is built from 16 residues. Trimming shortened V by 0 bases and J by 10 bases, and 17 bases separated the two germline ends. Germline CDR1 reads SGHDT; CDR2 reads YYEEEE.